This T cell receptor beta chain was sequenced in a study of blood T cells in healthy people across ages. V shed 5 bases and J shed 0 bases, with 12 bases lying between them. Germline CDR1 MNHEY, CDR2 SVGEGT. CDR3 length equals 15 residues. The authors ran a second PCR of about 6 to 11 cycles using a sample-barcoded 5' primer and a J-beta primer mix. TCRdb reprocessed the 5' RACE reads with MiXCR, giving one entry per CDR3 protein. The repertoire consists of around 2 million distinct CDR3 sequences, with roughly two fifths occurring once and the leading ten covering 20% to 25%. Sequencing was carried out using blood. The TCR sequence derives from a human donor in good health. The V gene is TRBV6-2 or TRBV6-3, the J gene TRBJ2-3; D is tentatively TRBD1 or TRBD2 (6 bases each). The CDR3 here is CASSPKGGSTDTQYF. The CDR3 DNA sequence: TGTGCCAGCAGTCCAAAAGGGGGGAGCACAGATACGCAGTATTTT.